This paragraph reports one T cell receptor beta chain. The junction and the germline gene differ at one end; a read error may be behind it. These data are taken from a study of blood T cells in healthy people across ages. Germline CDR1 reads LGHDT; CDR2 reads YNNKEL (reference sequence). CDR3 length equals 15 residues. Primed by a sample-barcoded 5' primer and a J-beta primer mix, a second PCR proceeded for about 7 to 12 cycles. TCRdb analysed the 5' RACE reads with MiXCR anew, one entry per CDR3 protein. The sample lists fewer than 800,000 distinct CDR3 sequences, 25% occurring once. This sample was shared with a second study, whose subject was T cells of mothers and their children. Turning to that study: Three healthy Caucasian mothers and their six children were the donors. Sequencing returned over 8.5 million TCR beta CDR3 reads per mother and about 3 million per child.

The sequencing sample was made of blood. The V and J genes are TRBV3-1 and TRBJ2-1, with D hard to call. This receptor was taken from a boy younger than 18 in good health. The CDR3 coding sequence is TGTGCCAGCAGCCAAGGGGTGGCCTCCCACAATGAGCAGTTCTTC. Translation: CASSQGVASHNEQFF.